The present entry profiles one T cell receptor beta chain with its context. The target antigen is unknown. This entry belongs to a study of cytomegalovirus exposure and HLA in healthy donors. This CDR3 comprises 15 residues. CDR1 SGHTA and CDR2 FQGTGA come from the germline V gene. V was cut by 5 bases and J by 4 bases, with 12 bases left in between. The study's findings and limits: Later analysis showed TCR association rates varying by HLA locus, highest for DRB1 and lowest for HLA-C. The productive fraction for most TCR beta V segments was about 87% or about 30% in an earlier analysis. Excluded: some indistinguishable V segments such as TRBV6-2 and TRBV6-3. The study assumed roughly uniform donor sequencing depth for presence/absence analyses.

The PCR used 60 Vbeta and 13 Jbeta primers. Assay: immunoSEQ multiplex PCR; the TCRdb copy retains only in-frame clones and omits some. This sample has approximately 210,000 clones; around 75% occur once, and the top ten carry around 1.4%. This TCR was sampled from a woman aged 50 to 60 in good health and CMV-seronegative. This chain links TRBV7-3 with TRBJ1-6; D is perhaps TRBD1 (5 bases). Sequenced sample: PBMCs. The CDR3 sequence: CASSKGQGYNSPLHF. The CDR3 nucleotides read TGTGCCAGCAGCAAAGGGCAGGGTTATAATTCACCCCTCCACTTT. Looking up the rest from reference TRBV7-3 and TRBJ1-6 gives the full variable domain: GAGVSQTPSNKVTEKGKYVELRCDPISGHTALYWYRQSLGQGPEFLIYFQGTGAADDSGLPNDRFFAVRPEGSVSTLKIQRTERGDSAVYLCASSKGQGYNSPLHFGNGTRLTVT.